The 3 T cell receptor beta chains below were found in one sample sequenced in a study of T-cell memory formation after mild COVID-19. TCRdb independently ran MiXCR on the 5' RACE reads; one entry per CDR3 protein. Of about 560,000 distinct CDR3 sequences detected, around 16% appear once; the ten largest clones hold roughly 7.8%. The sequenced sample consisted of PBMCs or a T cell subset sorted from them (not recorded which). The receptors stem from an adult woman who had mild COVID-19 (a few samples of this study predate the infection). Cell type and time point are not known.

This clonotype was counted once. The rearrangement uses TRBV11-3 and TRBJ1-1, with D possibly being TRBD1 (5 bases). CDR1 is SGHNT and CDR2 is YENEEA in the germline V gene. This CDR3 spans 16 amino acids. V dropped 5 bases and J dropped 4 bases, with 20 bases sitting between them. The chain's CDR3 is CASSPMVGEVVTEAFF. DNA for the CDR3: TGTGCCAGCAGCCCTATGGTAGGGGAAGTTGTCACTGAAGCTTTCTTT.

This chain connects TRBV7-9 to TRBJ2-3; 9 nucleotides align to TRBD1. The germline V gene has CDR1 SEHNR and CDR2 FQNEAQ (reference sequence). The junction had 14 bases not matched to a gene; V was cut back by 4 bases and J by 6 bases. CDR3 size: 17 residues. The DNA for the CDR3 is TGTGCCAGCAGCTCCAGTCGGACAGGGGACCCTTATGATACGCAGTATTTT. Protein: CASSSSRTGDPYDTQYF. The whole variable domain, remainder taken from reference TRBV7-9 and TRBJ2-3, is DTGVSQNPRHKITKRGQNVTFRCDPISEHNRLYWYRQTLGQGPEFLTYFQNEAQLEKSRLLSDRFSAERPKGSFSTLEIQRTEQGDSAMYLCASSSSRTGDPYDTQYFGPGTRLTVL.

This clonotype was counted a few times. The J gene is TRBJ1-1, the V gene TRBV3-1; D possibly corresponds to TRBD1 (5 bases). V lost 2 bases, J lost 8 bases, and 15 bases lay in between. CDR3 length equals 14 residues. The germline V gene has CDR1 LGHDT and CDR2 YNNKEL (reference sequence). The chain's CDR3 is CASSQTFGAAEAFF. CDR3 DNA sequence: TGTGCCAGCAGCCAAACTTTCGGGGCGGCGGAAGCTTTCTTT. The full variable domain, with the rest looked up from reference TRBV3-1 and TRBJ1-1, is DTAVSQTPKYLVTQMGNDKSIKCEQNLGHDTMYWYKQDSKKFLKIMFSYNNKELIINETVPNRFSPKSPDKAHLNLHINSLELGDSAVYFCASSQTFGAAEAFFGQGTRLTVV.